A selection of T cell receptor beta chains follows, all from one sample in a study of tumor and adjacent non-tumor tissue in lung cancer. TCRdb reprocessed the multiplex PCR reads with MiXCR, giving one entry per CDR3 protein. The sample has fewer than 120,000 distinct CDR3 sequences; about 87% are singletons. Sequences were obtained from lung tumor tissue. These receptors originate from a man in his sixties or seventies with non-small cell lung cancer. CDR3s include the opening cysteine and the closing phenylalanine or tryptophan. The D gene is left open where the match is weak. Clone sizes are given selectively: once, few, many, or a class where the clone is expanded.

v_gene: TRBV6-5
j_gene: TRBJ1-1
d_gene: NA
abundance: NA
CDR3nt: TGTGCCAGCAGCTGGACAGAATTGAACACTGAAGCTTTATTT
CDR3aa: CASSWTELNTEALF

v_gene: TRBV29-1
j_gene: TRBJ1-1
d_gene: NA
abundance: NA
CDR3nt: TGCAGCGTGCCACCGGGGGTGAACAATGAAGCTTTCTTT
CDR3aa: CSVPPGVNNEAFF

v_gene: TRBV6-1
j_gene: TRBJ2-7
d_gene: NA
abundance: once
CDR3nt: TGTGCCAGCAATGAACTAGTGGGAGGCTCCTCGACGGCTGGAGAGCAGTACTTC
CDR3aa: CASNELVGGSSTAGEQYF

v_gene: TRBV20-1
j_gene: TRBJ2-1
d_gene: TRBD2
abundance: NA
CDR3nt: TGCAGTGCTAGACTTAGCGGGTGGATCGTAGTTGAGCAGTTCTTC
CDR3aa: CSARLSGWIVVEQFF

v_gene: TRBV12-3/TRBV12-4
j_gene: TRBJ2-3
d_gene: NA
abundance: NA
CDR3nt: TGTGCCAGCTGCTTTAGCGAGGGAGGAGATACGCAGTATTTT
CDR3aa: CASCFSEGGDTQYF

v_gene: TRBV6-5
j_gene: TRBJ2-7
d_gene: NA
abundance: NA
CDR3nt: TGCGCCAGCAGCACCATGTTGGGCTACGAGCAGTACTTC
CDR3aa: CASSTMLGYEQYF

v_gene: TRBV12-3/TRBV12-4
j_gene: TRBJ2-7
d_gene: TRBD2
abundance: NA
CDR3nt: TGTGCCAGAAGCACAACTAGCGGGAGAATCTACGAGCAGTACTTC
CDR3aa: CARSTTSGRIYEQYF

v_gene: TRBV7-8
j_gene: TRBJ2-6
d_gene: NA
abundance: NA
CDR3nt: TGTCTCAGCAGCTTAGGGATCCAGTATGGGGCCAACGTCCTGACTTTC
CDR3aa: CLSSLGIQYGANVLTF

v_gene: TRBV5-4
j_gene: TRBJ2-7
d_gene: NA
abundance: NA
CDR3nt: TGTGCCAGCAACTTGGCCGGACAAGCCTACGATCAGTACTTC
CDR3aa: CASNLAGQAYDQYF

v_gene: TRBV6-5
j_gene: TRBJ1-2
d_gene: NA
abundance: NA
CDR3nt: TGTGCCAGCAGCTATCAAGGGCATGGCTACACCTTC
CDR3aa: CASSYQGHGYTF

v_gene: TRBV29-1
j_gene: TRBJ1-1
d_gene: TRBD1
abundance: medium-sized
CDR3nt: TGCAGCGTTGAACAGGGGGCTGCTGGCACTGAAGCTTTCTTT
CDR3aa: CSVEQGAAGTEAFF

v_gene: TRBV6-5
j_gene: TRBJ2-2
d_gene: TRBD2
abundance: NA
CDR3nt: TGTGCCAGCAGGACTAGCGCCAACGCCGGGGAACTGTTTTTT
CDR3aa: CASRTSANAGELFF

v_gene: TRBV28
j_gene: TRBJ2-3
d_gene: TRBD2
abundance: NA
CDR3nt: TGTGCCAGCGGCGGGACTAGCGGGCGCCCCAACACATATACGCAGTATTTT
CDR3aa: CASGGTSGRPNTYTQYF

v_gene: TRBV5-6
j_gene: TRBJ2-7
d_gene: TRBD2
abundance: NA
CDR3nt: TGTGCCAGCGGCCCGACACTAGCGGGAGGCCATGGTAACTACGAGCAGTACTTC
CDR3aa: CASGPTLAGGHGNYEQYF

v_gene: TRBV6-6
j_gene: TRBJ1-1
d_gene: NA
abundance: NA
CDR3nt: TGTGCCAGCTTTGTCGGATTATTGGACACTGAAGCTTTCTTT
CDR3aa: CASFVGLLDTEAFF

v_gene: TRBV29-1
j_gene: TRBJ2-2
d_gene: TRBD2
abundance: NA
CDR3nt: TGCGGTGCTGACGTAGCGGGGGGCACCGGGCAGCTGTTTTTT
CDR3aa: CGADVAGGTGQLFF

v_gene: TRBV20-1
j_gene: TRBJ2-4
d_gene: TRBD1
abundance: NA
CDR3nt: TGCGGTGCTAGAGATCCACAGGGGGCCAAAAACATTCAATACTTC
CDR3aa: CGARDPQGAKNIQYF

v_gene: TRBV29-1
j_gene: TRBJ2-5
d_gene: NA
abundance: NA
CDR3nt: TGCAGCGTTGAAACCGGTGGTGATACTCAGTACTTC
CDR3aa: CSVETGGDTQYF

v_gene: TRBV6-5
j_gene: TRBJ2-7
d_gene: NA
abundance: NA
CDR3nt: TGTGCCGTCAGAAGGAGACCAGCAGGTTCTTACGAGCAATACTTC
CDR3aa: CAVRRRPAGSYEQYF

v_gene: TRBV4-1
j_gene: TRBJ1-2
d_gene: NA
abundance: NA
CDR3nt: TGCGCCAGTAGCCGAGGACCAGGGCTTTACCTCTATGGCTACACCTTC
CDR3aa: CASSRGPGLYLYGYTF

v_gene: TRBV6-1
j_gene: TRBJ2-7
d_gene: NA
abundance: NA
CDR3nt: TGTACCAGCAGTGACGCACAGGGAACAATGGAGCAGTACTTC
CDR3aa: CTSSDAQGTMEQYF

v_gene: TRBV6-5
j_gene: TRBJ1-6
d_gene: NA
abundance: NA
CDR3nt: TGCGACAGCAGTTACAGTTCCTATAATTCACCCCTCCACTTT
CDR3aa: CDSSYSSYNSPLHF

v_gene: TRBV4-1
j_gene: TRBJ1-1
d_gene: NA
abundance: NA
CDR3nt: TGCGTCAGCAGTCAACAGGGAGAGAGAGTGAGCACTGAAGCTTTCTTT
CDR3aa: CVSSQQGERVSTEAFF

v_gene: TRBV29-1
j_gene: TRBJ2-3
d_gene: TRBD2
abundance: once
CDR3nt: TGTAGCGTTGATCGTCTAGCGGTAGTGACGCAGTATTTT
CDR3aa: CSVDRLAVVTQYF

v_gene: TRBV6-1
j_gene: TRBJ2-3
d_gene: NA
abundance: NA
CDR3nt: TGTGCCATTAGTGATGGGCTACATGCAGATACGCAGTATTTT
CDR3aa: CAISDGLHADTQYF

v_gene: TRBV20-1
j_gene: TRBJ2-5
d_gene: NA
abundance: NA
CDR3nt: TGCAGTATACTCATGGGGGGGACCCAGTACTTC
CDR3aa: CSILMGGTQYF

v_gene: TRBV11-2
j_gene: TRBJ1-2
d_gene: NA
abundance: NA
CDR3nt: TGTGCCAGAGGCTTAGATAGGAGGGGTGGCTCCACCTTC
CDR3aa: CARGLDRRGGSTF

v_gene: TRBV6-6
j_gene: TRBJ2-5
d_gene: TRBD2
abundance: NA
CDR3nt: TGTGCCAGCAGTTACCGATATCGACTAGCGGGCGCACAAGAGACACAGTACTTC
CDR3aa: CASSYRYRLAGAQETQYF

v_gene: TRBV6-6
j_gene: TRBJ2-7
d_gene: NA
abundance: NA
CDR3nt: TGTGCCAGCAGTTACTCACGGGGTTACGGGCAATACTTC
CDR3aa: CASSYSRGYGQYF

v_gene: TRBV29-1
j_gene: TRBJ2-5
d_gene: NA
abundance: NA
CDR3nt: TGCAGAGGGGGGGGGGTAACCCAGTACTTC
CDR3aa: CRGGGVTQYF

v_gene: TRBV24-1
j_gene: TRBJ2-3
d_gene: NA
abundance: NA
CDR3nt: TGTGCCACCAGTGACGGACATGTAAAGCCCCACCAAGGGCAGCCCCAGTATTTT
CDR3aa: CATSDGHVKPHQGQPQYF

v_gene: TRBV6-6
j_gene: TRBJ2-7
d_gene: NA
abundance: NA
CDR3nt: TGTACCAGCAGTTACTCCCCTAGCAGGGGCTACGAGCAGTACTTC
CDR3aa: CTSSYSPSRGYEQYF

v_gene: TRBV11-1
j_gene: TRBJ1-2
d_gene: TRBD1
abundance: NA
CDR3nt: TGTGCCAGTGGCTTAGACGGGACAGCTTCTGATAGCTACACCTTC
CDR3aa: CASGLDGTASDSYTF

v_gene: TRBV12-3/TRBV12-4
j_gene: TRBJ2-3
d_gene: NA
abundance: NA
CDR3nt: TGTGCCAGCACTCTTGCCAGGGGTATCACAGGTACGCAGTATTTT
CDR3aa: CASTLARGITGTQYF

v_gene: TRBV20-1
j_gene: TRBJ2-3
d_gene: NA
abundance: NA
CDR3nt: TGCAGTGCTAGAGATATCGAGGGGGGCACAGATACGCAGTATTTT
CDR3aa: CSARDIEGGTDTQYF

v_gene: TRBV29-1
j_gene: TRBJ1-1
d_gene: NA
abundance: few
CDR3nt: TGCAGTGTTGTAACAGCTATGAACGCTGAAGCTTTCTTT
CDR3aa: CSVVTAMNAEAFF